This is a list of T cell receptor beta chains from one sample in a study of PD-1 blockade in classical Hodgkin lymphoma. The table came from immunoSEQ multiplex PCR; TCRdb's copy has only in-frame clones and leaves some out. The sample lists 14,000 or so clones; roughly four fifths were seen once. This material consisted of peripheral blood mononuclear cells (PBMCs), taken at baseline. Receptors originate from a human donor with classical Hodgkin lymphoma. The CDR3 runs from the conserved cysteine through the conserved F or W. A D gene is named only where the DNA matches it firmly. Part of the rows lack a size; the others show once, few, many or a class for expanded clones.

TGTGCCACCAGCAGACGATATGAAAAACTGTTTTTT | CATSRRYEKLFF | TRBJ1-4 | TRBV15 | - | -
TGTGCCAGCAGCTTGGGAGGGTATGGCTACACCTTC | CASSLGGYGYTF | TRBJ1-2 | TRBV5-5 | - | few
TGTGCCAGCAGTCCCCTAATGGTAGCGGCCCCCGGAGGGACCGGGGAGCTGTTTTTT | CASSPLMVAAPGGTGELFF | TRBJ2-2 | TRBV27 | - | -
TGTGCCAGCACCCCTTCGCCGGGGTACCAAGAGACCCAGTACTTC | CASTPSPGYQETQYF | TRBJ2-5 | TRBV7-9 | - | -
TGTGCCAGCATCAGACAGGGTGGGCTTAACACTGAAGCTTTCTTT | CASIRQGGLNTEAFF | TRBJ1-1 | TRBV6-6 | TRBD1 | -
TGCGCCAGCAGCCAAGATCTAATGGTGAGACAGGGTCAGCCCCAGCATTTT | CASSQDLMVRQGQPQHF | TRBJ1-5 | TRBV4-1 | TRBD1 | -
TGCGCCAGCAGCGAGGGAAGGGGGACGATGAACACTGAAGCTTTCTTT | CASSEGRGTMNTEAFF | TRBJ1-1 | TRBV10-1 | - | few
TGTGCCAGCAGCGTAGCTCAGGGCTGGACCGGGGAGCTGTTTTTT | CASSVAQGWTGELFF | TRBJ2-2 | TRBV9 | - | -
TGTGCCAGCAGCCACGAACAGGGGGCTCTTGAGTACAATGAGCAGTTCTTC | CASSHEQGALEYNEQFF | TRBJ2-1 | TRBV27 | TRBD1 | once
TGCGCCAGCCGGGCGAGGGGCAGCTATGGCTACACCTTC | CASRARGSYGYTF | TRBJ1-2 | TRBV4-3 | - | -
TGTGCCAGCAGTGGGGGGGCCAGCTCCTACAATGAGCAGTTCTTC | CASSGGASSYNEQFF | TRBJ2-1 | TRBV2 | - | -
TGTGCCAGCAGCTCGGGACAGGGTTATGGGGATACGCAGTATTTT | CASSSGQGYGDTQYF | TRBJ2-3 | TRBV7-8 | TRBD1 | once
TGCGCCAGCAGTACAGGGCCAGATACGCAGTATTTT | CASSTGPDTQYF | TRBJ2-3 | TRBV10-1 | - | hyperexpanded
TGTGCCAGCAGCTTAGGAAGGGAAAATTCACCCCTCCACTTT | CASSLGRENSPLHF | TRBJ1-6 | TRBV5-5 | - | -
TGTGCCAGCAGTTTAAAATCGCAGGGGGCGAACTATGGCTACACCTTC | CASSLKSQGANYGYTF | TRBJ1-2 | TRBV27 | TRBD1 | once
TGTGCCAGCTCACCCCCGGGAGAGACCCAGTACTTC | CASSPPGETQYF | TRBJ2-5 | TRBV18 | - | -
TGCGCCAGCAGCCGACGTTACCAGGTTGGGACTGAAGCTTTCTTT | CASSRRYQVGTEAFF | TRBJ1-1 | TRBV4-3 | - | -
TGTGCCAGCAGCCTTAGCGGGGGAGAGACCCAGTACTTC | CASSLSGGETQYF | TRBJ2-5 | TRBV9 | TRBD2 | -
TGTGCCTCTCTCACGGCGAACACCGGGGAGCTGTTTTTT | CASLTANTGELFF | TRBJ2-2 | TRBV7-7 | - | -
TGTGCCAGCAGTGTTAACATGGGCGGCCTCTCTGGGGCCAACGTCCTGACTTTC | CASSVNMGGLSGANVLTF | TRBJ2-6 | TRBV27 | - | once
TGTGCCAGCAGCCAGGGGAGGTACAATGAGCAGTTCTTC | CASSQGRYNEQFF | TRBJ2-1 | TRBV7-2 | - | -
TGCGCCAGCAGCCTCGGGACAGGACTCGGGGAGACCCAGTACTTC | CASSLGTGLGETQYF | TRBJ2-5 | TRBV5-1 | TRBD1 | -
TGTGCCAGCTCCCGAACAGGGGGCTTTGGGGAGACCCAGTACTTC | CASSRTGGFGETQYF | TRBJ2-5 | TRBV18 | TRBD1 | -
TGTGCCAGCAGCCCGATAGACAGCTTGAACACTGAAGCTTTCTTT | CASSPIDSLNTEAFF | TRBJ1-1 | TRBV7-6 | - | -
TGTGCCAGCAGCTTAAGGGGGACTAGGTCAGATACGCAGTATTTT | CASSLRGTRSDTQYF | TRBJ2-3 | TRBV7-3 | TRBD2 | -